Listed here are 3 T cell receptor beta chains from one sample, sequenced in a study of blood T cell repertoires in COVID-19 (TCRdb year 2020). Library preparation used the immunoSEQ multiplex PCR assay. The clones in this table, taken by TCRdb from immuneACCESS, are in-frame only. Not every clone is retained; where verified, under half of the shortfall comes from an unresolved V gene, and the cause of the rest is unknown. In this sample the table shows over 350,000 clones, 88% of which occur a single time. More than 0.95% of the sample comes from the top ten. The sequencing input was PBMCs or T cells enriched from blood (not recorded which). Receptors were obtained from a young woman who had recovered from COVID-19.

The rearrangement links TRBV13 to TRBJ2-1; 8 bases line up with TRBD2. This CDR3 contains 15 residues. The V and J ends lost 5 bases and 4 bases, in that order; junction bases with no gene match: 7. CDR1 is PRHDT and CDR2 is FYEKMQ in the germline V gene (reference sequence). In DNA, the CDR3 is TGTGCCAGCAGCCGAGGCGGGGGGCCGTACAATGAGCAGTTCTTC. Translating gives CASSRGGGPYNEQFF.

The chain couples TRBV7-9 to TRBJ1-2, with D possibly TRBD1 on 6 matching bases. The V gene's germline CDR1 is SEHNR and CDR2 FQNEAQ (reference sequence). The CDR3 is 13 amino acids. Trimming pared 5 bases from V and 2 bases from J, leaving 9 bases between. DNA of the CDR3: TGTGCCAGCAGCCCAGGACAGAACTATGGCTACACCTTC. Translation gives CASSPGQNYGYTF.

This clone appeared a few times. V gene TRBV7-2 combines with J gene TRBJ1-1, with TRBD1 matching 7 bases. Trimming removed 5 bases from V and 0 bases from J; junction bases left unmatched: 3. Germline CDR1 reads SGHTA; CDR2 reads FQGNSA. This CDR3 contains 14 residues. As DNA, the CDR3 is TGTGCCAGCAGCGCGGGACAGTTGAACACTGAAGCTTTCTTT. Encoded protein: CASSAGQLNTEAFF.